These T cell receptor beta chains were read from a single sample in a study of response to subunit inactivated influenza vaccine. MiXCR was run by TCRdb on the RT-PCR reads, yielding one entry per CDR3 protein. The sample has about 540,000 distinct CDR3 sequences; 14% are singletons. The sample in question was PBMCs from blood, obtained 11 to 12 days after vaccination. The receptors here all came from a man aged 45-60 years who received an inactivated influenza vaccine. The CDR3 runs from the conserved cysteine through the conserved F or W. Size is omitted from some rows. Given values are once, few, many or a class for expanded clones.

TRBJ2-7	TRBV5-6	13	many	CASSLGASYEQYF
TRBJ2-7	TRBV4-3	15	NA	CASSPVIGGAYEQYF
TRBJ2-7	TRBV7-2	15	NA	CASSTTGTGGYEQYF
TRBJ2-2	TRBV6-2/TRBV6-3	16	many	CASIDRTGSGTGELFF
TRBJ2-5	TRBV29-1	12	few	CSVLRLEETQYF
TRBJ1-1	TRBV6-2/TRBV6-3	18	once	CASSPQWGRRIGNTEAFF
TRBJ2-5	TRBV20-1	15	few	CSASRRDRGRETQYF
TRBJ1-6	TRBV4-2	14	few	CASSHPGVNSPLHF
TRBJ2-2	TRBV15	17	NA	CATSRRPSDSYTGELFF
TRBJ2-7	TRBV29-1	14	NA	CSVEGRGRGYEQYF
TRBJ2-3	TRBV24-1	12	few	CATSGWEDTQYF
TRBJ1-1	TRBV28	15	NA	CASSPGTKMNTEAFF
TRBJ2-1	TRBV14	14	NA	CASSRGPIYNEQFF
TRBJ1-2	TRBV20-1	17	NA	CSARDQGQGLLNYGYTF
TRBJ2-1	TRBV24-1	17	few	CATSDRKREGRGNEQFF
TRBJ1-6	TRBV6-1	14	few	CASSPGSVYSPLHF
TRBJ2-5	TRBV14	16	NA	CASSQGLNWIIETQYF
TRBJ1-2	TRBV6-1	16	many	CASRPPGTGGTYGYTF
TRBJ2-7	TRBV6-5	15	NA	CASSYRGTSSYEQYF
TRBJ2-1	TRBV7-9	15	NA	CASSFPGPSYNEQFF
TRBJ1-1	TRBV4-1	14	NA	CASSQARGSAEAFF
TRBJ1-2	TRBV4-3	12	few	CASSQGRAGYTF
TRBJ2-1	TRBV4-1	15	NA	CASSQDERGGVRQFF
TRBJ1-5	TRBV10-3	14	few	CAISEPGANQPQHF
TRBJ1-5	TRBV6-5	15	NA	CASRLGQGVNQPQHF
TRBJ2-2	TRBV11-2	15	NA	CASSSGTGATGELFF
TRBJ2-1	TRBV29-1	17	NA	CSVGVSGRARSYNEQFF
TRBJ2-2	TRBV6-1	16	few	CASSEGPVRGTGELFF
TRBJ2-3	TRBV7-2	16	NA	CASSLDQRGGTDTQYF
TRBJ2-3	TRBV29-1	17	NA	CSAGAPPGTDSTDTQYF
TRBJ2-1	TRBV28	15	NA	CASSLGTSRSAEQFF
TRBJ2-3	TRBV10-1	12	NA	CAVQRDADTQYF
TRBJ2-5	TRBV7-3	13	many	CASSLVKEETQYF
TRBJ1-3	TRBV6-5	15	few	CASSYPDLSGNTIYF
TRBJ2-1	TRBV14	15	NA	CASSNTSGWWNEQFF
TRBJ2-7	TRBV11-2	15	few	CASSFWRASGYEQYF
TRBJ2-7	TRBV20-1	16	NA	CSAREMGLAETYEQYF
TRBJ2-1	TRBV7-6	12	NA	CASSFGRGEQFF
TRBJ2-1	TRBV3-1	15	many	CASSQTSGNRNEQFF
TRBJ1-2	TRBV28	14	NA	CASSYRGGFYGYTF
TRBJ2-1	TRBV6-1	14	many	CATGDRSSYNEQFF
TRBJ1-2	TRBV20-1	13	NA	CSARTFEGDGYTF
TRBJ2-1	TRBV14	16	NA	CASSQDYRVPYSEQFF
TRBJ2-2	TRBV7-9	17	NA	CASSGHSGALGTGELFF
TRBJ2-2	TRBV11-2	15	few	CASSRDRGHTGELFF
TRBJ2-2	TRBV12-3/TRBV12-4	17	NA	CASSTRTGKIGTGELFF
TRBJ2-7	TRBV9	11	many	CASSPGTEQYF
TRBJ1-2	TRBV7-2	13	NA	CASSPGIYYGYTF
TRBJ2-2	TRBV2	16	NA	CASSINRGRNTGELFF
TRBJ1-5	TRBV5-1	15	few	CASSRGEYSNQPQHF
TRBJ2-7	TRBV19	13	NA	CASSIGRGVEQYF
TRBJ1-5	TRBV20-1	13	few	CSASTPGHGPQHF
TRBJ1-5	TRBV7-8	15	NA	CASSRDRGRDQPQHF
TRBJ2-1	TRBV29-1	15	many	CSVEETGGSYNEQFF